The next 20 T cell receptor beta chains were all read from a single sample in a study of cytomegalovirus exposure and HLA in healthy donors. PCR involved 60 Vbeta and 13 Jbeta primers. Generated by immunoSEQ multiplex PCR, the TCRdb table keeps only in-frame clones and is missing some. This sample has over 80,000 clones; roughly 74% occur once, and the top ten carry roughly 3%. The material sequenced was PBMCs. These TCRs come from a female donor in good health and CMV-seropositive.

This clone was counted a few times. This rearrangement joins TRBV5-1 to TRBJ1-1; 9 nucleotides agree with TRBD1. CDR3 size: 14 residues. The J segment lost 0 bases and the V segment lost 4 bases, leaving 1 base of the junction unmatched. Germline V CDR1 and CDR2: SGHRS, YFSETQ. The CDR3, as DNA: TGCGCCAGCAGCCGGGACAGGGTGAACACTGAAGCTTTCTTT. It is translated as CASSRDRVNTEAFF.

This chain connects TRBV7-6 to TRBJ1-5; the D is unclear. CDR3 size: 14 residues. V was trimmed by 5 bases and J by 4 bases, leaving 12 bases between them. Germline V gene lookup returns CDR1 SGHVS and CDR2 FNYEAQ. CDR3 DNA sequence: TGTGCCAGCAGCCCTGCGCCGGGGAATCAGCCCCAGCATTTT. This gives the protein CASSPAPGNQPQHF. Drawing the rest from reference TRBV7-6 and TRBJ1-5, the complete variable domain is GAGVSQSPRYKVTKRGQDVALRCDPISGHVSLYWYRQALGQGPEFLTYFNYEAQQDKSGLPNDRFSAERPEGSISTLTIQRTEQRDSAMYRCASSPAPGNQPQHFGDGTRLSIL.

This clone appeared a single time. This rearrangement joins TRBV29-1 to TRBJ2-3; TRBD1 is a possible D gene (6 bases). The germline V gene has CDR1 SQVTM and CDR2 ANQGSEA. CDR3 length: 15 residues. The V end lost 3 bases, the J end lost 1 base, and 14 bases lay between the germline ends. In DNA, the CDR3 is TGCAGCGTTGAGGGGGACACCCATGGCACAGATACGCAGTATTTT. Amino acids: CSVEGDTHGTDTQYF.

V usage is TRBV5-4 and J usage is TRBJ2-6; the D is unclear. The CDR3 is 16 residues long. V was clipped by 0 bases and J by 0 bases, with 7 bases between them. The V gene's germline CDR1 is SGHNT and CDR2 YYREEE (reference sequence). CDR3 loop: CASSLDRSSGANVLTF. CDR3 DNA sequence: TGTGCCAGCAGCTTGGATCGCAGCTCTGGGGCCAACGTCCTGACTTTC.

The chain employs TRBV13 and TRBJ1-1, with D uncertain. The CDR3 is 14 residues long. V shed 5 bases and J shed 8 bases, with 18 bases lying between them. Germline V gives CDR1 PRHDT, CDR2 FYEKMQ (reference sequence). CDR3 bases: TGTGCCAGCAGCCGAACTCGCCGGGTCGTGGAAGCTTTCTTT. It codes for CASSRTRRVVEAFF.

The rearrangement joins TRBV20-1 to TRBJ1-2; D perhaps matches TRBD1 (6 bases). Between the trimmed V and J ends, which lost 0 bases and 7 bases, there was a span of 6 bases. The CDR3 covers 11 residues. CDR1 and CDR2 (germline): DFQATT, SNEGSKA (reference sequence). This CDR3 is CSAREDSGYTF. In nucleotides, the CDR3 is TGCAGTGCTAGAGAGGACAGTGGCTACACCTTC.

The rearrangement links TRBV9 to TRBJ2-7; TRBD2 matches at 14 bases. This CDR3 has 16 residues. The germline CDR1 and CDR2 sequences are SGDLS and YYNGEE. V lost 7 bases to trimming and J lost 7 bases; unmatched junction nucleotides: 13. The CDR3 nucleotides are TGTGCCAGCGGTGTCACCCCGACTAGCGGGAGGGAAGAGCAGTACTTC. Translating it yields CASGVTPTSGREEQYF.

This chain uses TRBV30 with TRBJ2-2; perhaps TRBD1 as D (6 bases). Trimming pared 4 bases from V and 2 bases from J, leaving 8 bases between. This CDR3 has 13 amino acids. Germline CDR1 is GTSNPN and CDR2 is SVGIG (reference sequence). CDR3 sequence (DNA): TGTGCCTGGAACAGGGAAAACACCGGGGAGCTGTTTTTT. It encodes CAWNRENTGELFF. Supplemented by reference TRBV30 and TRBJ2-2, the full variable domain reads SQTIHQWPATLVQPVGSPLSLECTVEGTSNPNLYWYRQAAGRGLQLLFYSVGIGQISSEVPQNLSASRPQDRQFILSSKKLLLSDSGFYLCAWNRENTGELFFGEGSRLTVL.

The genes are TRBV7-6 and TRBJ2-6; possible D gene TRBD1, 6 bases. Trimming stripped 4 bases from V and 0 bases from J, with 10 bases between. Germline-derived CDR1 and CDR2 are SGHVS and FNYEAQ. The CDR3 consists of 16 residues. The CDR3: CASSSTGRSGANVLTF. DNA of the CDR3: TGTGCCAGCAGCTCGACAGGCCGCTCTGGGGCCAACGTCCTGACTTTC. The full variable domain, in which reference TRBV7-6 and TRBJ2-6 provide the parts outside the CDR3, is GAGVSQSPRYKVTKRGQDVALRCDPISGHVSLYWYRQALGQGPEFLTYFNYEAQQDKSGLPNDRFSAERPEGSISTLTIQRTEQRDSAMYRCASSSTGRSGANVLTFGAGSRLTVL.

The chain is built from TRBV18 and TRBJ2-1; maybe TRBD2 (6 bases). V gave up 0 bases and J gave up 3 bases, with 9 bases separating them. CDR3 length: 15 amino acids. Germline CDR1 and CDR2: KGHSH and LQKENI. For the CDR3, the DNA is TGTGCCAGCTCACCACCCCCTAGCGACTACAATGAGCAGTTCTTC. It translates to CASSPPPSDYNEQFF.

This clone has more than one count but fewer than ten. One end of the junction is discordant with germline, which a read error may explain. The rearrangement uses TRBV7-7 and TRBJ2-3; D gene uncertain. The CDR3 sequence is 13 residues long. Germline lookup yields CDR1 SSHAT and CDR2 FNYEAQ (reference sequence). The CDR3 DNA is TGTGCTAGCAGCCGAGGTCGCACAGATACGCAGTATTTT. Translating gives CASSRGRTDTQYF.

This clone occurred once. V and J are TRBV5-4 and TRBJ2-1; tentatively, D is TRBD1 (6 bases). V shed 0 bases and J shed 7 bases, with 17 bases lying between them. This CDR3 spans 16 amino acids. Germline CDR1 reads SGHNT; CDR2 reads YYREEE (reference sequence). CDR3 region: CASSLVVTGIGNEQFF. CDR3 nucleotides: TGTGCCAGCAGCTTGGTCGTCACAGGGATCGGGAATGAGCAGTTCTTC. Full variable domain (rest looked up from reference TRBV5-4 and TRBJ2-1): ETGVTQSPTHLIKTRGQQVTLRCSSQSGHNTVSWYQQALGQGPQFIFQYYREEENGRGNFPPRFSGLQFPNYSSELNVNALELDDSALYLCASSLVVTGIGNEQFFGPGTRLTVL.

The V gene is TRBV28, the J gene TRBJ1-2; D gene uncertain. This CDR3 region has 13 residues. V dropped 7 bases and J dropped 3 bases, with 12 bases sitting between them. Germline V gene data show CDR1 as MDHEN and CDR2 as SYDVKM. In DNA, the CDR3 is TGTGCCAGCATCCGGGCGGGAGACTATGGCTACACCTTC. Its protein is CASIRAGDYGYTF.

CDR3 amino acids: CASSPPTHYEQYF. The CDR3 DNA reads as TGTGCCAGCAGCCCCCCGACACACTACGAGCAGTACTTC. The genes are TRBV7-2 and TRBJ2-7; D unclear. The V end was cut by 5 bases, the J end by 3 bases, with 11 bases between. Germline V gene data show CDR1 as SGHTA and CDR2 as FQGNSA. The CDR3 is made up of 13 amino acids.

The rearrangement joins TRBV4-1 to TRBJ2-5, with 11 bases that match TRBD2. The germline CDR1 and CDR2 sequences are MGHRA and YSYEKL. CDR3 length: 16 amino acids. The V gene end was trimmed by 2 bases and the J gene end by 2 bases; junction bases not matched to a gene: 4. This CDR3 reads CASSQQRLAGQETQYF. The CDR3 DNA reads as TGCGCCAGCAGCCAACAACGACTAGCGGGGCAAGAGACCCAGTACTTC.

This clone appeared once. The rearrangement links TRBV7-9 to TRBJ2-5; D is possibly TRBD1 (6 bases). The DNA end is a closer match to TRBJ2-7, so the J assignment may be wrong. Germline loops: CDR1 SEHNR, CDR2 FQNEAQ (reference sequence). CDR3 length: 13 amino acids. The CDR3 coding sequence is TGTGCCAGCAGCCGCGGACAGTACTACGAGCAGTACTTC. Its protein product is CASSRGQYYEQYF.

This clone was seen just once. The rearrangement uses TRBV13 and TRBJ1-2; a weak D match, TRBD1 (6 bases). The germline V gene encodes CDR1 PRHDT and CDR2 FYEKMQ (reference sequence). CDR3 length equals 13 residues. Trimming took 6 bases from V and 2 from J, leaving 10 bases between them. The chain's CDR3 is CASSQGHNYGYTF. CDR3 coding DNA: TGTGCCAGCAGTCAGGGACACAACTATGGCTACACCTTC.

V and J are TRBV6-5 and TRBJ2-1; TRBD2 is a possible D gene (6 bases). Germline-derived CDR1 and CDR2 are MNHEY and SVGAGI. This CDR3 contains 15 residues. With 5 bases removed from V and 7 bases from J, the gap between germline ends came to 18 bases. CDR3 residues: CASSRDSPLVNEQFF. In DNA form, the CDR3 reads TGTGCCAGCAGTAGGGACTCCCCATTAGTAAATGAGCAGTTCTTC.

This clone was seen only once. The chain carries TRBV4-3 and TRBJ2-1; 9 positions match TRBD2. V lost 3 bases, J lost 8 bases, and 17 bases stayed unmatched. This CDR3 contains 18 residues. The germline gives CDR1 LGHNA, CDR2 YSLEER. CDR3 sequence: CASSQRRGAGGSYDEQFF. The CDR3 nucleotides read TGCGCCAGCAGCCAGAGACGAGGGGCGGGGGGGTCCTATGATGAGCAGTTCTTC.

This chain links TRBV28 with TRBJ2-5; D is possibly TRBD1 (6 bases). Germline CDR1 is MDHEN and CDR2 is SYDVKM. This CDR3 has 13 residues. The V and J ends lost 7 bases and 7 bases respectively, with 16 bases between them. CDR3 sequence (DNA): TGTGCCAGCAACGCGGCGGACAGAGGGACCCAGTACTTC. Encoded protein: CASNAADRGTQYF.